A single sample is the source of the 20 T cell receptor beta chains below, sequenced in a study of cytomegalovirus exposure and HLA in healthy donors (dated by TCRdb to 2017 to 2019). Libraries came from the immunoSEQ multiplex PCR assay. For the multiplex PCR, a mixture combining 60 forward primers for TCR Vbeta segments and 13 reverse primers for TCR Jbeta segments was used. TCRdb limited this immuneACCESS table to in-frame rearrangements with V and J called. A share of clones is missing; checked studies link under half to unresolved V genes, and the rest is unexplained. The sample table records over 65,000 clones; 60% to 80% of these occur just once. The ten top clones hold approximately 7.6% of the sample. Sequenced sample: PBMCs. All receptors derive from a man aged 55 to 70 in good health and CMV-seropositive.

This sequence joins TRBV7-8 and TRBJ2-2, with TRBD1 as a possible D gene (6 bases). The V and J ends lost 1 base and 4 bases respectively, with 13 bases between them. Germline lookup yields CDR1 SGHVS and CDR2 FQNEAQ. CDR3 length equals 16 residues. The CDR3 loop is CASSLEGVLVTGELFF. The CDR3 DNA reads as TGTGCCAGCAGCTTAGAGGGGGTCTTGGTCACCGGGGAGCTGTTTTTT.

This clone was counted ten times or more. The V call is TRBV25-1, the J call TRBJ1-5; the D gene is possibly TRBD1 (6 bases). There are 14 residues in the CDR3. Trimming removed 3 bases at V and 6 bases at J, with 12 bases between. Looked up from germline, CDR1 is MGHDK and CDR2 is SYGVNS. The CDR3: CASSDAGEIQPQHF. The CDR3 coding sequence is TGTGCCAGCAGTGATGCAGGGGAGATTCAGCCCCAGCATTTT.

V gene TRBV6-1 combines with J gene TRBJ2-7; 8 nucleotides match TRBD2. V was clipped by 6 bases and J by 3 bases; unmatched bases: 1. The CDR3 is made up of 12 amino acids. In germline, CDR1 is MNHNS, CDR2 SASEGT. The CDR3 region has the DNA TGTGCCAGCAGACTAGCGGACTACGAGCAGTACTTC. This translates into CASRLADYEQYF.

The rearrangement links TRBV5-4 to TRBJ2-3; D is ambiguous. The V gene's germline CDR1 is SGHNT and CDR2 YYREEE (reference sequence). The V end was cut by 4 bases, the J end by 0 bases, with 12 bases between. There are 15 residues in the CDR3. CDR3 sequence reads: CASSPLFSSTDTQYF. As DNA, the CDR3 is TGTGCCAGCAGCCCACTATTCTCTAGCACAGATACGCAGTATTTT.

J is TRBJ2-7 and V is TRBV6-5, with D maybe TRBD2 (6 bases). V was pared by 4 bases and J by 1 base, with 11 bases between. The germline CDR1 and CDR2 sequences are MNHEY and SVGAGI. CDR3 length: 14 residues. The CDR3 here is CASSLGGDSYEQYF. In nucleotides, the CDR3 is TGTGCCAGCAGTTTGGGGGGAGATTCCTACGAGCAGTACTTC.

The rearrangement links TRBV2 to TRBJ2-7; a weak D match, TRBD1 (6 bases). This CDR3 has 15 amino acids. The V end lost 7 bases, the J end lost 6 bases, and 22 bases lay between the germline ends. CDR1 and CDR2 from the germline V gene are SNHLY and FYNNEI. DNA for the CDR3: TGTGCCAGCACCTCCCTGACAGGTGGGGTTGTCGAGCAGTACTTC. Translating gives CASTSLTGGVVEQYF.

The genes are TRBV11-3 and TRBJ1-5; D gene ambiguous. The V end lost 0 bases, the J end lost 6 bases, and 6 bases lay between the germline ends. The CDR3 runs to 13 residues. From germline, CDR1 is SGHNT and CDR2 YENEEA. CDR3 loop: CASSLERGQPQHF. The CDR3 nucleotides read TGTGCCAGCAGCTTAGAACGGGGTCAGCCCCAGCATTTT.

This clone was detected only a few times. This sequence joins TRBV5-5 and TRBJ2-1, with TRBD2 matching 13 bases. Unmatched junction bases numbered 7, after V lost 6 bases and J lost 4 bases. The germline gives CDR1 SGHKS, CDR2 YYEKEE (reference sequence). This CDR3 contains 16 residues. The CDR3 sequence: CASNRGTSGEYNEQFF. The DNA for the CDR3 is TGTGCCAGCAACCGCGGGACTAGCGGGGAATACAATGAGCAGTTCTTC.

This clone was detected only a few times. The chain links TRBV7-2 to TRBJ1-4, with D perhaps matching TRBD1 (5 bases). Germline V gene sequence: CDR1 SGHTA, CDR2 FQGNSA. The CDR3 has 16 amino acids. Between the trimmed V and J ends, which lost 5 bases and 8 bases, there was a span of 21 bases. This chain's CDR3 is CASSLAGGGVREKLFF. The CDR3 DNA sequence: TGTGCCAGCAGCCTCGCGGGTGGGGGGGTGAGGGAAAAACTGTTTTTT.

The V and J genes are TRBV25-1 and TRBJ2-1; no reliable D call. V was cut by 4 bases and J by 4 bases, with 11 bases left in between. CDR1 and CDR2 (germline): MGHDK, SYGVNS. The CDR3 is made up of 14 amino acids. The CDR3 loop is CASSVPGTYNEQFF. In DNA form, the CDR3 reads TGTGCCAGCAGTGTACCAGGAACATACAATGAGCAGTTCTTC.

This rearrangement joins TRBV4-1 to TRBJ1-5; TRBD1 matches 7 bases. The V segment lost 5 bases and the J segment 3 bases; nucleotides outside the gene matches: 1. Germline V gene sequence: CDR1 MGHRA, CDR2 YSYEKL. The CDR3 length is 13 residues. CDR3 loop: CASSGTVNQPQHF. The CDR3 region has the DNA TGCGCCAGCAGCGGGACAGTCAATCAGCCCCAGCATTTT.

The table lists this clone with a few counts. The chain combines TRBV5-1 with TRBJ2-3; TRBD2 matches 8 bases. CDR3 length equals 14 residues. Germline V lookup: CDR1 SGHRS, CDR2 YFSETQ. V lost 4 bases, J lost 5 bases, and 6 bases stayed unmatched. The chain's CDR3 is CASSLDTSGDTQYF. CDR3 sequence (DNA): TGCGCCAGCAGCCTCGATACTAGCGGAGATACGCAGTATTTT. The variable domain in full, completed from reference TRBV5-1 and TRBJ2-3, reads KAGVTQTPRYLIKTRGQQVTLSCSPISGHRSVSWYQQTPGQGLQFLFEYFSETQRNKGNFPGRFSGRQFSNSRSEMNVSTLELGDSALYLCASSLDTSGDTQYFGPGTRLTVL.

This clone was counted once. This sequence joins TRBV11-3 and TRBJ2-7; possibly TRBD2 for D (5 bases). The V and J ends lost 6 bases and 3 bases respectively, with 9 bases between them. Germline V gene sequence: CDR1 SGHNT, CDR2 YENEEA. The CDR3 is made up of 12 amino acids. As DNA, the CDR3 is TGTGCCAGCAGTCGGACTGACTACGAGCAGTACTTC. It is translated as CASSRTDYEQYF.

V usage is TRBV5-1 and J usage is TRBJ1-3; a possible D gene is TRBD1 (6 bases). Germline CDR1 is SGHRS and CDR2 is YFSETQ. The germline V and J ends were trimmed by 6 bases and 4 bases, with 17 bases remaining between them. The CDR3 is made up of 15 amino acids. CDR3 sequence (DNA): TGCGCCAGCATCCACAGGGCAAATATAGGAAACACCATATATTTT. This encodes CASIHRANIGNTIYF.

The table lists this clone with a few counts. The genes are TRBV11-3 and TRBJ2-3; D unclear. Germline V gene sequence: CDR1 SGHNT, CDR2 YENEEA. V was cut by 3 bases and J by 1 base, with 17 bases left in between. The CDR3 loop spans 17 amino acids. As DNA, the CDR3 is TGTGCCAGCAGCTTCTCCGGTTCCTTGGGCGGCACAGATACGCAGTATTTT. Protein product: CASSFSGSLGGTDTQYF.

The chain uses TRBV6-1 and TRBJ1-4, with no clear D. The ends were cut back, 4 bases at V and 2 bases at J, with 8 bases in the middle. The CDR3 is made up of 14 amino acids. In germline, CDR1 is MNHNS, CDR2 SASEGT. CDR3 loop: CASSVSGTNEKLFF. CDR3 coding DNA: TGTGCCAGCAGTGTTTCGGGTACTAATGAAAAACTGTTTTTT.

The CDR3 DNA reads as TGTGCCAGCACAGACTTACAGGGCAACGAGCAGTACTTC. Encoded protein: CASTDLQGNEQYF. J is TRBJ2-7 and V is TRBV2; possibly TRBD1 for D (6 bases). The CDR3 contains 13 residues. With 7 bases removed from V and 5 bases from J, the gap between germline ends came to 15 bases. CDR1 SNHLY and CDR2 FYNNEI come from the germline V gene.

The V and J genes are TRBV29-1 and TRBJ2-3; TRBD2 might be the D (6 bases). The V gene lost 6 bases and the J gene lost 0 bases, with 10 bases spanning the gap. CDR1 and CDR2 (germline): SQVTM, ANQGSEA. This CDR3 has 13 amino acids. The CDR3 loop reads CSVYSGSTDTQYF. CDR3 coding DNA: TGCAGCGTCTATAGCGGTAGCACAGATACGCAGTATTTT.

The chain uses TRBV21-1 and TRBJ2-7; the DNA was not compared with TRBD2, the D call given in the table. TRBV21-1 is a known pseudogene. CDR3 length: 14 amino acids. This CDR3 reads CASSARLDPYEQYF. For the CDR3, the DNA is TGTGCCAGCAGCGCCCGACTAGATCCCTACGAGCAGTACTTC.

The chain couples TRBV2 to TRBJ2-3; D is uncertain. V dropped 1 base and J dropped 2 bases, with 10 bases sitting between them. Germline V gene lookup returns CDR1 SNHLY and CDR2 FYNNEI. The length of the CDR3 is 15 residues. The CDR3 DNA reads as TGTGCCAGCAGTGAAGAGGCATTAGCCACAGATACGCAGTATTTT. Amino acid sequence: CASSEEALATDTQYF.